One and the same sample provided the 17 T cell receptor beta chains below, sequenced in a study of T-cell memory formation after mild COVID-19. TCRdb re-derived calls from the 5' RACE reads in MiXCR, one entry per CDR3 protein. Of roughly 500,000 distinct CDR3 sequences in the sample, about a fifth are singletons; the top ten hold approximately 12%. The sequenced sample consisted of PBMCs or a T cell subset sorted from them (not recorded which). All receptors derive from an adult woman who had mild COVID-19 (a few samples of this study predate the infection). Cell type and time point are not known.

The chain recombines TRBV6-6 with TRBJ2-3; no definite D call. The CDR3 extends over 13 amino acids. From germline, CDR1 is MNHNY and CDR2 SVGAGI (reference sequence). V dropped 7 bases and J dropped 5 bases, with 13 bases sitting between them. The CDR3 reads CASTPSQEDTQYF. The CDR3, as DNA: TGTGCCAGCACCCCTTCTCAGGAAGATACGCAGTATTTT.

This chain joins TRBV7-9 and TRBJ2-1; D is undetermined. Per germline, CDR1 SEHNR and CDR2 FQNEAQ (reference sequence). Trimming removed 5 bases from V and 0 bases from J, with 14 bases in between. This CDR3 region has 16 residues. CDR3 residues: CASSLSPRFSYNEQFF. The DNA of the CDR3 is TGTGCCAGCAGCCTAAGTCCGCGTTTCTCCTACAATGAGCAGTTCTTC.

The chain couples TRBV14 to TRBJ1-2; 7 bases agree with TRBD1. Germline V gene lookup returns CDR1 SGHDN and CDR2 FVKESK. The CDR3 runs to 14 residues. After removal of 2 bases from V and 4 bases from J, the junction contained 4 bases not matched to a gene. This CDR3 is CASSQTRGVYGYTF. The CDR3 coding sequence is TGTGCCAGCAGCCAAACCAGGGGGGTCTATGGCTACACCTTC.

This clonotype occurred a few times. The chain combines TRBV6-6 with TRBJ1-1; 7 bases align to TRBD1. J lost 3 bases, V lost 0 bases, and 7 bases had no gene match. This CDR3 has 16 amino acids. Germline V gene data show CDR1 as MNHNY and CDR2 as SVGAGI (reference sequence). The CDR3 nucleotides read TGTGCCAGCAGTTACTCCCACAGGGGCTGGGACACTGAAGCTTTCTTT. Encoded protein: CASSYSHRGWDTEAFF.

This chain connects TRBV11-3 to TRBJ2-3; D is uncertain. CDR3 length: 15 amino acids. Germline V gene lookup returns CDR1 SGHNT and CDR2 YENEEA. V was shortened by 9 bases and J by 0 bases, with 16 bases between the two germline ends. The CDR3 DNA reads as TGTGCCAGTGTTACCGGGCATGGGAGCACAGATACGCAGTATTTT. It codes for CASVTGHGSTDTQYF.

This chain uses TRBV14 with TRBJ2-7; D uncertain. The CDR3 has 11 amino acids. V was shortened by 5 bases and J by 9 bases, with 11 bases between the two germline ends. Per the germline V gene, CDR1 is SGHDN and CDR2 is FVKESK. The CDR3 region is CASSAYLGQYF. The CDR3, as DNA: TGTGCCAGCAGCGCCTACTTGGGGCAGTACTTC.

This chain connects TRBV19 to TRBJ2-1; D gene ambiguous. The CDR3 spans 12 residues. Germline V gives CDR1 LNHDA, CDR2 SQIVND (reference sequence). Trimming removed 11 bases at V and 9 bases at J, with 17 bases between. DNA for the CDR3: TGTGCCTCCTCGGTGGGGTGGGGTGAGCAGTTCTTC. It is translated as CASSVGWGEQFF.

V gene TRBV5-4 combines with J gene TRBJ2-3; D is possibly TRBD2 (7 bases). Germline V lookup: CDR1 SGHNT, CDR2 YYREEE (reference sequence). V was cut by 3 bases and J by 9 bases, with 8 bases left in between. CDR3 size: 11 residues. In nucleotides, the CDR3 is TGTGCCAGCAGCTGGGGGGGCACGCAGTATTTT. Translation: CASSWGGTQYF.

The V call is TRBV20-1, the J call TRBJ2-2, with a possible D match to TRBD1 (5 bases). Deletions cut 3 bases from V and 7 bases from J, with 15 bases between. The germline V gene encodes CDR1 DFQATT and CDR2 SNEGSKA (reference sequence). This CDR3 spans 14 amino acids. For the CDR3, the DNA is TGCAGTGCTAGCCCAGGGAAAGGGAACGGGGAGCTGTTTTTT. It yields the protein CSASPGKGNGELFF.

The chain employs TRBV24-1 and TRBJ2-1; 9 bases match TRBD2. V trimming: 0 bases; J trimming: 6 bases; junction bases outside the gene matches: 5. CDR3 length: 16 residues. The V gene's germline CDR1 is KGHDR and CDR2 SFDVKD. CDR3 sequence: CATSDLNSGSLNEQFF. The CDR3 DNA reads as TGTGCCACCAGTGATTTGAATAGCGGGAGTCTCAATGAGCAGTTCTTC.

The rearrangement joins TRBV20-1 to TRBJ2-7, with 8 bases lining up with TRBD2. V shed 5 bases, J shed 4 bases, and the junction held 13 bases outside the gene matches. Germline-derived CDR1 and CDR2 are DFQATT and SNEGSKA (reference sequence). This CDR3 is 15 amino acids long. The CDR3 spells CSAAPGAGGGYEQYF. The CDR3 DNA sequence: TGCAGTGCTGCCCCCGGGGCGGGAGGAGGGTACGAGCAGTACTTC.

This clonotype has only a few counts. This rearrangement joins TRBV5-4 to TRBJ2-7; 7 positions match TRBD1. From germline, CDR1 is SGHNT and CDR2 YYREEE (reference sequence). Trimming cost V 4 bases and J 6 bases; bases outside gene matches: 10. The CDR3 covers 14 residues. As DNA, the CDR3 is TGTGCCAGCAGCACGGGACAGCGACCGGGCGAGCAGTACTTC. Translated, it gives CASSTGQRPGEQYF.

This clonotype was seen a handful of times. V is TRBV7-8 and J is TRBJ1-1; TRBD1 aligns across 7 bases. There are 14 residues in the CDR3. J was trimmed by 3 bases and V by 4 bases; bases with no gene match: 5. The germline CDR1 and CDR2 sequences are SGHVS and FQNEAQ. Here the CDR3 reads CASSSGGLYTEAFF. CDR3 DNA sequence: TGTGCCAGCAGCTCAGGGGGGTTGTACACTGAAGCTTTCTTT. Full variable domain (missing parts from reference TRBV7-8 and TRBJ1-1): GAGVSQSPRYKVAKRGQDVALRCDPISGHVSLFWYQQALGQGPEFLTYFQNEAQLDKSGLPSDRFFAERPEGSVSTLKIQRTQQEDSAVYLCASSSGGLYTEAFFGQGTRLTVV.

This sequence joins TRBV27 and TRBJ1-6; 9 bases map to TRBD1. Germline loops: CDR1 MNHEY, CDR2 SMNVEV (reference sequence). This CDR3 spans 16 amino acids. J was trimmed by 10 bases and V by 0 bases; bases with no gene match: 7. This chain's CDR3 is CASSLSPGTGISPLHF. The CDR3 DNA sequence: TGTGCCAGCAGTTTATCCCCCGGGACAGGGATATCACCCCTCCACTTT.

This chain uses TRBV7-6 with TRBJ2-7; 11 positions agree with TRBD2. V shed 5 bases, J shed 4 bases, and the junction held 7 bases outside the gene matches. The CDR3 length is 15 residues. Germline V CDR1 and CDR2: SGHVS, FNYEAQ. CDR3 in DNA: TGTGCCAGCAGCCAAATAGCGGGGGGGCCTTACGAGCAGTACTTC. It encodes CASSQIAGGPYEQYF.

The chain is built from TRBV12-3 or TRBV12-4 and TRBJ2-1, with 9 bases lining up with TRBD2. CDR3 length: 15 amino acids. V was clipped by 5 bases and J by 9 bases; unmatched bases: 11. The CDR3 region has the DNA TGTGCCAGCAGTCTGAGTAGCGGGGGTGTCTTTGAGCAGTTCTTC. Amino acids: CASSLSSGGVFEQFF.

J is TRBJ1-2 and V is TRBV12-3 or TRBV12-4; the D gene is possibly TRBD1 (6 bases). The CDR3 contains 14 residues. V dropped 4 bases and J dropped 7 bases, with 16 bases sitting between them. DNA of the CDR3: TGTGCCAGCAGTTCCGCTATCACAGGGACTGGCTACACCTTC. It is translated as CASSSAITGTGYTF.